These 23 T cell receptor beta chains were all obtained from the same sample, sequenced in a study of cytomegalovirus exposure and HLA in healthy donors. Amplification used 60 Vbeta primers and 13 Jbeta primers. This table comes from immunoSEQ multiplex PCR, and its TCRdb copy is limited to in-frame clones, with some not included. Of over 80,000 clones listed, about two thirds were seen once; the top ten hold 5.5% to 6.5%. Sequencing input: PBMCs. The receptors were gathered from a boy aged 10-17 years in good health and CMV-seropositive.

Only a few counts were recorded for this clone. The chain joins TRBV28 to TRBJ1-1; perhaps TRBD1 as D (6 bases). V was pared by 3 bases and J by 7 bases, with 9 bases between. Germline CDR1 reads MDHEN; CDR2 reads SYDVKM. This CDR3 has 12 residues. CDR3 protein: CASSFSQGEAFF. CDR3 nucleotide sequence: TGTGCCAGCAGTTTCTCACAGGGTGAAGCTTTCTTT. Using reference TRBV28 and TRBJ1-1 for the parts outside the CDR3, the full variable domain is DVKVTQSSRYLVKRTGEKVFLECVQDMDHENMFWYRQDPGLGLRLIYFSYDVKMKEKGDIPEGYSVSREKKERFSLILESASTNQTSMYLCASSFSQGEAFFGQGTRLTVV.

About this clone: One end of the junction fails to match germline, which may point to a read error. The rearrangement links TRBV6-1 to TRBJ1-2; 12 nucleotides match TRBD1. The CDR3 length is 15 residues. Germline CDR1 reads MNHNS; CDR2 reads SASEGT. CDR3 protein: CATGTGGKISYGYTF. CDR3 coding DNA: TGCGCGACGGGGACAGGGGGCAAAATCAGCTATGGCTACACCTTC.

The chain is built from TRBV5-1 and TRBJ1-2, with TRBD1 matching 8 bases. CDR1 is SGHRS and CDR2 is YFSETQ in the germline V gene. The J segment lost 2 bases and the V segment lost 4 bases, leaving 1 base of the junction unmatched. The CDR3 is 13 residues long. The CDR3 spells CASSGTGNYGYTF. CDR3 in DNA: TGCGCCAGCAGCGGGACAGGCAACTATGGCTACACCTTC.

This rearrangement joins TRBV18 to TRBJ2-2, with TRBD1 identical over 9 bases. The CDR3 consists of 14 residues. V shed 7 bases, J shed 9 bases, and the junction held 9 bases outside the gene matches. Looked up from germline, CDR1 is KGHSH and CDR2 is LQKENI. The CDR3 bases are TGTGCCAGCTTTCCGGACAGGGGCGGCCGGGAGCTGTTTTTT. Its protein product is CASFPDRGGRELFF.

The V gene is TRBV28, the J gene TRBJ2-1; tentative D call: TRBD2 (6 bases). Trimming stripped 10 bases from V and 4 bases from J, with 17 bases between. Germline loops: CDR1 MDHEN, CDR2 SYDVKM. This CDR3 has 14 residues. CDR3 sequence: CAIRTSGPYNEQFF. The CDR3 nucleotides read TGTGCCATCCGAACCAGCGGGCCATACAATGAGCAGTTCTTC.

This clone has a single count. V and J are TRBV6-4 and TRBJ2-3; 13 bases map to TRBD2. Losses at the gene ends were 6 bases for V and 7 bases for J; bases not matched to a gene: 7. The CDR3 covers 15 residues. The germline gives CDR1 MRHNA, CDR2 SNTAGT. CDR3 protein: CASSPTSGGHYTQYF. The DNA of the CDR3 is TGTGCCAGCAGCCCGACTAGCGGGGGGCACTATACGCAGTATTTT.

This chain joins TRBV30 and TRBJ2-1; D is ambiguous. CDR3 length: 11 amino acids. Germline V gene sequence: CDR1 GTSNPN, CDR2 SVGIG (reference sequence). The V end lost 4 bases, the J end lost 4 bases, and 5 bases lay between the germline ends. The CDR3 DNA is TGTGCCTGGACAGGATACAATGAGCAGTTCTTC. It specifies CAWTGYNEQFF.

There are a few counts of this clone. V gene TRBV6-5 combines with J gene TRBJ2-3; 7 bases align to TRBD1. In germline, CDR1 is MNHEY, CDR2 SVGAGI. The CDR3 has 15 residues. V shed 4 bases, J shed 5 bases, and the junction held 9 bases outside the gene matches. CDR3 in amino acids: CASSFSTGEVDTQYF. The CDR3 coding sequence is TGTGCCAGCAGTTTCTCAACAGGGGAAGTAGATACGCAGTATTTT.

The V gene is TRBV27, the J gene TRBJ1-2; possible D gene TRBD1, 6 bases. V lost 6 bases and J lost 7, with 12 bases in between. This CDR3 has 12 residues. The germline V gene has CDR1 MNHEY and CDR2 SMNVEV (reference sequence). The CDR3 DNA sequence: TGTGCCAGCAGCGGACAGTCGCGTGGCTACACCTTC. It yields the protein CASSGQSRGYTF.

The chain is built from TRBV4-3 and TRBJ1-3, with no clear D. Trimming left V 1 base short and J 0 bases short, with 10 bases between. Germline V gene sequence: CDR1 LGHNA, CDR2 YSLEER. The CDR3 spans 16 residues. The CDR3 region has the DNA TGCGCCAGCAGCCAAGGCGGCTCCCACTCTGGAAACACCATATATTTT. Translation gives CASSQGGSHSGNTIYF.

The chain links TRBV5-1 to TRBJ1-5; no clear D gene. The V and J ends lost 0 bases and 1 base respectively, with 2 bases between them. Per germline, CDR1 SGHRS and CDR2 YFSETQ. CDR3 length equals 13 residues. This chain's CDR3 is CASSLASNQPQHF. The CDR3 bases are TGCGCCAGCAGCTTGGCAAGCAATCAGCCCCAGCATTTT.

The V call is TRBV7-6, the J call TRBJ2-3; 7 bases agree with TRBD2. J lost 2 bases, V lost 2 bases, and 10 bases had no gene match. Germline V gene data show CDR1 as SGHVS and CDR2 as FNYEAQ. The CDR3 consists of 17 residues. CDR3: CASSLRRLADYTDTQYF. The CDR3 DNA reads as TGTGCCAGCAGCTTACGTCGGCTAGCGGATTACACAGATACGCAGTATTTT.

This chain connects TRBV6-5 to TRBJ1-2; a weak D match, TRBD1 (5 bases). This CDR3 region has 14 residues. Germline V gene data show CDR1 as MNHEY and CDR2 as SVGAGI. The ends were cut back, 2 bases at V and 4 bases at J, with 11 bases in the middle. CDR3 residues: CASSYGGDFYGYTF. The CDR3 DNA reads TGTGCCAGCAGTTACGGAGGGGACTTCTATGGCTACACCTTC.

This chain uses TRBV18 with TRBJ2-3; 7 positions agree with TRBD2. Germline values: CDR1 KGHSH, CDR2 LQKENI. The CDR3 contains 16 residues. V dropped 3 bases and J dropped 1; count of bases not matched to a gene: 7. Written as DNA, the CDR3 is TGTGCCAGCTCACCCGGGACTACGTCTGGCACAGATACGCAGTATTTT. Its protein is CASSPGTTSGTDTQYF.

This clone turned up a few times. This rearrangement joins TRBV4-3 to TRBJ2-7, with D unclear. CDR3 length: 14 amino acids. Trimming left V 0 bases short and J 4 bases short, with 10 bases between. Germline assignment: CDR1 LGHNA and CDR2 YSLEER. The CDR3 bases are TGCGCCAGCAGCCAAGAACCCTGGGCTTACGAGCAGTACTTC. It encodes CASSQEPWAYEQYF.

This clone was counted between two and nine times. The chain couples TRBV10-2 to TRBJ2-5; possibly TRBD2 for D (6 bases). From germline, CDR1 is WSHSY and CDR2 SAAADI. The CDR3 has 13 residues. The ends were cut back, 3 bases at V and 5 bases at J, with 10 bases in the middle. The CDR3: CASSDVGLETQYF. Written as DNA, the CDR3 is TGCGCCAGCAGTGATGTGGGACTGGAGACCCAGTACTTC.

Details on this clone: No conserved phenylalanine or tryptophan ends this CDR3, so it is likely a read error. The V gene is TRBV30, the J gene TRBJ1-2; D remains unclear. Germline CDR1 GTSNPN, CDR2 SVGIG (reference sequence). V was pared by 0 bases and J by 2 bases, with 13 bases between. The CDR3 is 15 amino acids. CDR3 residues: CAWSVRRLTNYGYTS. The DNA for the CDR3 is TGTGCCTGGAGTGTACGCCGCCTAACCAACTATGGCTACACCTCC.

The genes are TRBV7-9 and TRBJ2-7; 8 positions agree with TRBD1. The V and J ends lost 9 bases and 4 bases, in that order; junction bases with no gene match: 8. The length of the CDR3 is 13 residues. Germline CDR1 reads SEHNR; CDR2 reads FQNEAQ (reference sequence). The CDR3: CASSGTGFYEQYF. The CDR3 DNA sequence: TGTGCCAGTTCCGGGACAGGTTTTTACGAGCAGTACTTC.

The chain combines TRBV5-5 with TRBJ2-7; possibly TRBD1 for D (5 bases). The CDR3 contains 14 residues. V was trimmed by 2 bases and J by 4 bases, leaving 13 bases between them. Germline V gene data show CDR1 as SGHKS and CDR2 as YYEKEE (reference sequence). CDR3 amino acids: CASSFMPRVYEQYF. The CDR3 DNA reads TGTGCCAGCAGCTTTATGCCCAGGGTGTACGAGCAGTACTTC.

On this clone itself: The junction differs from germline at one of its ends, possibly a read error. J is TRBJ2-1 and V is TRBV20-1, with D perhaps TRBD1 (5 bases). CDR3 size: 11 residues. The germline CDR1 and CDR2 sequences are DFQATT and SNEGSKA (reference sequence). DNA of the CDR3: TGCAGTGCGTATCTGGACAATGAGCAGCTCTTC. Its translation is CSAYLDNEQLF.

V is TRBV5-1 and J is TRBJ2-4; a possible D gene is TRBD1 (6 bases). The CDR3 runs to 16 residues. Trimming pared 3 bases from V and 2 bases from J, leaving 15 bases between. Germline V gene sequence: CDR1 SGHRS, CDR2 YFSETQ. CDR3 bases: TGCGCCAGCAGCTCTAGGGCAGGGGTCCCCAAAAACATTCAGTACTTC. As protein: CASSSRAGVPKNIQYF.

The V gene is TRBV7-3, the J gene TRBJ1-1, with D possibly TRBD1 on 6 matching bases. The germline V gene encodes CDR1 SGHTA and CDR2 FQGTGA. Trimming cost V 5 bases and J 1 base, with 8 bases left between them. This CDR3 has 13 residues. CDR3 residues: CASSLGQNTEAFF. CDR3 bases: TGTGCCAGCAGCCTGGGACAGAACACTGAAGCTTTCTTT. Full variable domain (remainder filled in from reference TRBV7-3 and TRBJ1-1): GAGVSQTPSNKVTEKGKYVELRCDPISGHTALYWYRQSLGQGPEFLIYFQGTGAADDSGLPNDRFFAVRPEGSVSTLKIQRTERGDSAVYLCASSLGQNTEAFFGQGTRLTVV.

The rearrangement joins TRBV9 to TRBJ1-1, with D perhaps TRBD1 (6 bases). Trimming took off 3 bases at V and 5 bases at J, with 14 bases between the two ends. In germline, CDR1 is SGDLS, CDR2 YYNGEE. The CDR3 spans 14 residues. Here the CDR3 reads CASSAGATPTEAFF. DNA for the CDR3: TGTGCCAGCAGCGCAGGGGCCACCCCGACTGAAGCTTTCTTT. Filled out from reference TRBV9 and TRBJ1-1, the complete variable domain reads DSGVTQTPKHLITATGQRVTLRCSPRSGDLSVYWYQQSLDQGLQFLIQYYNGEERAKGNILERFSAQQFPDLHSELNLSSLELGDSALYFCASSAGATPTEAFFGQGTRLTVV.